This entry concerns a single T cell receptor beta chain. V was trimmed by 4 bases and J by 1 base, leaving 15 bases between them. Germline values: CDR1 SGHDT, CDR2 YYEEEE. The CDR3 length is 16 residues. This specimen comes from a study of CD8 T cells in Susac syndrome. Random-hexamer reverse transcription was applied to roughly 0.5 to 1 ug RNA. TCRdb re-derived calls from the immunoSEQ multiplex PCR reads in MiXCR, one entry per CDR3 protein. Of 150,000 to 200,000 distinct CDR3 sequences in the sample, over 75% were seen once. The chain joins TRBV5-6 to TRBJ1-3, with D perhaps TRBD1 (5 bases). The clonotype comes from a human donor with Susac syndrome. The sample was CD4+ T cells from PBMCs. CDR3 DNA sequence: TGTGCCAGCAGCCCTGGAGGGGCGAGGTCTGGAAACACCATATATTTT. Encoded protein: CASSPGGARSGNTIYF. The full variable domain, with the rest looked up from reference TRBV5-6 and TRBJ1-3, is DAGVTQSPTHLIKTRGQQVTLRCSPKSGHDTVSWYQQALGQGPQFIFQYYEEEERQRGNFPDRFSGHQFPNYSSELNVNALLLGDSALYLCASSPGGARSGNTIYFGEGSWLTVV.